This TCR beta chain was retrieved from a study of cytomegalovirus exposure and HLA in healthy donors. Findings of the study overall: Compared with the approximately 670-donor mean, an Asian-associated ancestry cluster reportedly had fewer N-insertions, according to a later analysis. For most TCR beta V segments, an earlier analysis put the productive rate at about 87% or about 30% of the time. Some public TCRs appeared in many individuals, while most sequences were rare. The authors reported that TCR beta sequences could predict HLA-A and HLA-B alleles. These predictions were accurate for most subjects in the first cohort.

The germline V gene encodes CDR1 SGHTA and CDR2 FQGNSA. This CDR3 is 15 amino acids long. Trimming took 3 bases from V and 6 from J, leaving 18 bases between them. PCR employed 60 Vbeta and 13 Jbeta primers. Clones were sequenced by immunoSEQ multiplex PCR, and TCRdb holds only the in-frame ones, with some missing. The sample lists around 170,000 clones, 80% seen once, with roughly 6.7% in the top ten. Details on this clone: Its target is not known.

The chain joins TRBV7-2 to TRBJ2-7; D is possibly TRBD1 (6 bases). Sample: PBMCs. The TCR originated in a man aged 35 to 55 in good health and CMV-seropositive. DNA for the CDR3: TGTGCCAGCAGCTTGTATGGGACCCAGGGGTCCGAGCAGTACTTC. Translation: CASSLYGTQGSEQYF.